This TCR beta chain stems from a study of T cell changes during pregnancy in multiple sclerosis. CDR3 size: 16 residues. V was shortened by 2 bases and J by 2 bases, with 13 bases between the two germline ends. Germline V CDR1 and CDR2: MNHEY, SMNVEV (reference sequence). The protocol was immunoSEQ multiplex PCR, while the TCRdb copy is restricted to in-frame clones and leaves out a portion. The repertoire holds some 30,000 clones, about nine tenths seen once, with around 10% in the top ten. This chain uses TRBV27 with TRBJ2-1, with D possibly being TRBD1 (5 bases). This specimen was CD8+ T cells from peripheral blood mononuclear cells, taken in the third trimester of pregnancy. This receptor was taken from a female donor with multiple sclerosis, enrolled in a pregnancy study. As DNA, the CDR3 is TGTGCCAGCAGTTTAAACTTAGGGGATACCTACAATGAGCAGTTCTTC. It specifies CASSLNLGDTYNEQFF.